A single sample gave rise to the 13 T cell receptor beta chains below, sequenced in a study of blood T cell repertoires in COVID-19. Libraries were prepared by immunoSEQ multiplex PCR; TCRdb keeps only in-frame clonotypes and omits some of them. Of about 45,000 clones listed, more than 75% are singletons. Sample: peripheral blood. These receptors all come from a man aged 70 or older with active COVID-19.

Notes on this clone: At one of its ends the junction is not consistent with the germline gene, which may arise from a read error. V gene TRBV18 combines with J gene TRBJ1-4; D perhaps matches TRBD1 (5 bases). Per germline, CDR1 KGHSH and CDR2 LQKENI. There are 13 residues in the CDR3. For the CDR3, the DNA is TGTGCCAGCTCACCCGGACAAACCGACGTAATGACATTT. Its protein product is CASSPGQTDVMTF.

This chain links TRBV25-1 with TRBJ2-5; 9 bases align to TRBD1. This CDR3 has 15 residues. Per germline, CDR1 MGHDK and CDR2 SYGVNS. The V segment lost 3 bases and the J segment 3 bases; nucleotides outside the gene matches: 5. CDR3 in amino acids: CASSEAGTGKETQYF. The CDR3 nucleotides are TGTGCCAGCAGTGAGGCCGGGACAGGGAAAGAGACCCAGTACTTC.

The rearrangement uses TRBV3-1 (or the pseudogene TRBV3-2) and TRBJ2-1, with TRBD2 as a possible D gene (5 bases). The CDR3 covers 14 residues. Germline V gives CDR1 LGHDT, CDR2 YNNKEL (reference sequence). Trimming cost V 1 base and J 9 bases, with 13 bases left between them. CDR3 protein: CASSQVAGGSEQFF. As DNA, the CDR3 is TGTGCCAGCAGCCAAGTGGCAGGAGGCAGTGAGCAGTTCTTC.

J is TRBJ2-5 and V is TRBV29-1; TRBD2 matches at 10 bases. Germline CDR1 reads SQVTM; CDR2 reads ANQGSEA. CDR3 length: 14 amino acids. V was clipped by 6 bases and J by 2 bases; unmatched bases: 6. The CDR3 loop is CSVISGGIQETQYF. The CDR3 DNA follows: TGCAGCGTGATTAGCGGGGGGATACAAGAGACCCAGTACTTC.

The chain has TRBV21-1 and TRBJ2-2; the table assigns TRBD1, which was not confirmed against the DNA. TRBV21-1 is given as a pseudogene. The CDR3 is made up of 14 amino acids. CDR3 nucleotide sequence: TGTGCCAGCAGCACGGCCAGGGGGCCTCGGGAGCTGTTTTTT. It codes for CASSTARGPRELFF.

The J gene is TRBJ1-3, the V gene TRBV28; no clear D gene. Germline assignment: CDR1 MDHEN and CDR2 SYDVKM. This CDR3 has 15 residues. Between the trimmed V and J ends, which lost 2 bases and 0 bases, there was a span of 8 bases. CDR3 in DNA: TGTGCCAGCAGTTTAGTAGGGAGCTCTGGAAACACCATATATTTT. This codes for CASSLVGSSGNTIYF.

The rearrangement links TRBV5-4 to TRBJ2-5; tentatively, D is TRBD1 (6 bases). The CDR3 runs to 15 residues. V dropped 0 bases and J dropped 4 bases, with 13 bases sitting between them. Germline CDR1 SGHNT, CDR2 YYREEE (reference sequence). CDR3 region: CASSLVGGPPETQYF. The CDR3 region has the DNA TGTGCCAGCAGCTTGGTAGGGGGTCCCCCAGAGACCCAGTACTTC.

The chain combines TRBV5-1 with TRBJ1-2; no firm D call. Germline CDR1 reads SGHRS; CDR2 reads YFSETQ. Trimming took 0 bases from V and 1 from J, leaving 4 bases between them. CDR3 length: 13 amino acids. The CDR3 DNA sequence: TGCGCCAGCAGCTTGGGAGATAACTATGGCTACACCTTC. Translated: CASSLGDNYGYTF.

The V and J genes are TRBV2 and TRBJ2-5, with 7 positions matching TRBD1. Germline CDR1 is SNHLY and CDR2 is FYNNEI. This CDR3 region has 14 residues. V was clipped by 5 bases and J by 4 bases; unmatched bases: 7. In DNA, the CDR3 is TGTGCCAGCAGTACCGGGACAGTGGGAGAGACCCAGTACTTC. It encodes CASSTGTVGETQYF.

V usage is TRBV10-3 and J usage is TRBJ2-7, with 7 bases that match TRBD2. In germline, CDR1 is ENHRY, CDR2 SYGVKD. The CDR3 sequence is 12 residues long. V lost 4 bases, J lost 3 bases, and 0 bases stayed unmatched. This chain's CDR3 is CAISGTSYEQYF. For the CDR3, the DNA is TGTGCCATCAGTGGGACTAGCTACGAGCAGTACTTC.

This clone came up once. This chain links TRBV29-1 with TRBJ1-2; perhaps TRBD1 as D (5 bases). In germline, CDR1 is SQVTM, CDR2 ANQGSEA. The CDR3 loop spans 16 amino acids. Trimming removed 6 bases from V and 5 bases from J, with 25 bases in between. The CDR3 protein is CSVEQRAGEAYYGYTF. The CDR3 coding sequence is TGCAGCGTGGAACAACGGGCGGGGGAGGCCTATTATGGCTACACCTTC.

As DNA, the CDR3 is TGCGCCAGCAGCCAAGATCAGGGGGTGGCTAATGAAAAACTGTTTTTT. This gives the protein CASSQDQGVANEKLFF. This chain joins TRBV4-1 and TRBJ1-4; the match to TRBD1 covers 7 bases. Trimming removed 0 bases from V and 3 bases from J; junction bases left unmatched: 4. The CDR3 length is 16 residues. Germline CDR1 MGHRA, CDR2 YSYEKL.

DNA for the CDR3: TGTGCCAGCAGCCCGCGACAGGCCTACGAGCAGTACTTC. Translation: CASSPRQAYEQYF. The V and J genes are TRBV5-6 and TRBJ2-7, with D tentatively TRBD1 (6 bases). Trimming removed 4 bases from V and 2 bases from J, with 10 bases in between. Germline CDR1 reads SGHDT; CDR2 reads YYEEEE. The CDR3 covers 13 residues.